Listed below are T cell receptor beta chains from one sample, sequenced in a study of monozygotic twins with inflammatory bowel disease. Each CDR3 protein gets one entry in TCRdb, which reprocessed the 5' RACE reads and gives no DNA. The sample totals 440,000 or so distinct CDR3 sequences. The specimen sequenced was blood. The receptor source for this set is a human donor with ulcerative colitis or Crohn's disease, or a healthy co-twin of an affected twin (not recorded which). CDR3s include the opening cysteine and the closing phenylalanine or tryptophan. Fields, in order: CDR3 protein, V gene, J gene.

cdr3_aa: CASSFRTGGLWSSNEKLFF; v_call: TRBV5-1; j_call: TRBJ1-4
cdr3_aa: CASSLLDGTGGRENEQFF; v_call: TRBV28; j_call: TRBJ2-1
cdr3_aa: CASSPEAGDGKTQYF; v_call: TRBV11-2; j_call: TRBJ2-5
cdr3_aa: CASSPGGPDTQYF; v_call: TRBV18; j_call: TRBJ2-3
cdr3_aa: CASSLGAPVNSGNTIYF; v_call: TRBV7-9; j_call: TRBJ1-3
cdr3_aa: CASSSPDFTNEQYF; v_call: TRBV7-9; j_call: TRBJ2-7
cdr3_aa: CSARTGVLETQYF; v_call: TRBV20-1; j_call: TRBJ2-5
cdr3_aa: CASSGRLSGRDGNIQYF; v_call: TRBV7-9; j_call: TRBJ2-4
cdr3_aa: CSARSDSKTAATF; v_call: TRBV20-1; j_call: TRBJ1-2
cdr3_aa: CASSLGQGEGSNQPQHF; v_call: TRBV7-9; j_call: TRBJ1-5
cdr3_aa: CASSPSQQDMSGYTF; v_call: TRBV18; j_call: TRBJ1-2